This passage covers 6 T cell receptor beta chains from one sample sequenced in a study of cytomegalovirus exposure and HLA in healthy donors. Generated by immunoSEQ multiplex PCR, the TCRdb table keeps only in-frame clones and is missing some. The data contain more than 60,000 clones, roughly 95% of them singletons. The sequencing sample was made of PBMCs. Source of these receptors: a woman under 30 in good health and CMV-seropositive.

This chain joins TRBV7-9 and TRBJ2-7, with D possibly being TRBD2 (6 bases). Trimming took 4 bases from V and 5 from J, leaving 18 bases between them. CDR3 size: 15 residues. Germline V CDR1 and CDR2: SEHNR, FQNEAQ (reference sequence). CDR3 DNA sequence: TGTGCCAGCAGCTCACCGGGACTGAAACGCCACGAGCAGTACTTC. Amino acids: CASSSPGLKRHEQYF.

The V gene is TRBV4-3, the J gene TRBJ1-2, with D uncertain. Germline values: CDR1 LGHNA, CDR2 YSLEER. The germline V and J ends were trimmed by 4 bases and 5 bases, with 14 bases remaining between them. The CDR3 consists of 14 residues. The CDR3 DNA sequence: TGCGCCAGCAGCCCTCAGGTCCGTGATTATGGCTACACCTTC. Residues: CASSPQVRDYGYTF.

The J gene is TRBJ2-7, the V gene TRBV5-4; 7 bases align to TRBD2. CDR1 is SGHNT and CDR2 is YYREEE in the germline V gene (reference sequence). The CDR3 is 14 residues long. With 4 bases clipped from V and 1 base from J, the junction kept 5 bases outside the gene matches. This CDR3 reads CASSPGGGSYEQYF. The CDR3 coding sequence is TGTGCCAGCAGCCCGGGAGGTGGGTCCTACGAGCAGTACTTC.

This clone was detected only once. The CDR3 sequence: CASSEGLVNIQYF. Here the CDR3 DNA reads TGTGCCAGCAGCGAAGGACTAGTGAACATTCAGTACTTC. V gene TRBV9 combines with J gene TRBJ2-4, with 7 nucleotides matching TRBD2. The CDR3 has 13 residues. Germline assignment: CDR1 SGDLS and CDR2 YYNGEE. Unmatched junction bases numbered 4, after V lost 3 bases and J lost 7 bases.

J is TRBJ1-5 and V is TRBV27, with a weak D call TRBD1 (5 bases). Between the trimmed V and J ends, which lost 5 bases and 0 bases, there was a span of 17 bases. CDR1 is MNHEY and CDR2 is SMNVEV in the germline V gene (reference sequence). The CDR3 is made up of 17 amino acids. Written as DNA, the CDR3 is TGTGCCAGCAGTCCCTACTTCCAGGGTAGTAGCAATCAGCCCCAGCATTTT. Translating gives CASSPYFQGSSNQPQHF.

The chain employs TRBV11-2 and TRBJ2-1; 8 bases match TRBD2. The CDR3 runs 15 residues. The germline V gene encodes CDR1 SGHAT and CDR2 FQNNGV. The J segment lost 7 bases and the V segment lost 3 bases, leaving 8 bases of the junction unmatched. CDR3 amino acids: CASSFNGRAQNEQFF. CDR3 sequence (DNA): TGTGCCAGCAGCTTTAACGGGAGGGCCCAGAATGAGCAGTTCTTC.